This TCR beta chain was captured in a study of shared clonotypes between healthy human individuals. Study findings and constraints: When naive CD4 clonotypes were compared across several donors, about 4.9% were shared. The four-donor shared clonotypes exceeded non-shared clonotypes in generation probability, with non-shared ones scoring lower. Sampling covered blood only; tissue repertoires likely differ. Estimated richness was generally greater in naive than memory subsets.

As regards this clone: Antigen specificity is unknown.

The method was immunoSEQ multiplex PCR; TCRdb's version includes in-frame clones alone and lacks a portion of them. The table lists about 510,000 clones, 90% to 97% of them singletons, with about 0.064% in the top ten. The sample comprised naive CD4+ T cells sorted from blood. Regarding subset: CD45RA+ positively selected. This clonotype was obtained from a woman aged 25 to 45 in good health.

CDR3 nucleotides: TGCGCCAGCAGCCCTACTGCGGCCAGTGATAGTGCCGAGCAGTACTTC. It is translated as CASSPTAASDSAEQYF. This chain connects TRBV5-1 to TRBJ2-7; no clear D gene. V shed 4 bases and J shed 6 bases, with 23 bases lying between them. CDR1 and CDR2 from the germline V gene are SGHRS and YFSETQ. This CDR3 comprises 16 residues.